This is a list of T cell receptor beta chains from one sample in a study of blood T cell repertoires in COVID-19. The table came from immunoSEQ multiplex PCR; TCRdb's copy has only in-frame clones and leaves some out. The repertoire includes around 220,000 clones, 70% to 85% of them detected once, and over 6.5% sits in the top ten. Source material: peripheral blood. Every receptor here comes from an elderly woman with COVID-19, enrolled during active disease. CDR3s include the opening cysteine and the closing phenylalanine or tryptophan. A D gene is named only where the DNA matches it firmly. Some rows have no size entry. The others give once, few or many, or a class for an expanded clone.

>TRBV12-5|-|TRBJ1-1|10|-
TGTGCTAGTGGTTTTGTAGAAGCCTTCTTT
CASGFVEAFF
>TRBV19|few|TRBJ1-4|15|-
TGTGCCAGTAACGGGGGTTTGAGAACTAATGAAAAACTGTTTTTT
CASNGGLRTNEKLFF
>TRBV2|-|TRBJ2-7|12|-
TGTGCCAGCAGGTTAGACAGCTCCGAGCAGTACTTC
CASRLDSSEQYF
>TRBV7-7|many|TRBJ2-1|13|TRBD1
TGTGCTAGCAGCTTAGGCCGACAGGGCCCGCAGTTCTTC
CASSLGRQGPQFF
>TRBV6-6|once|TRBJ2-7|14|-
TGTGCCAGCAAGCCGGGACACCTCTCCTACGAGCAGTACTTC
CASKPGHLSYEQYF
>TRBV9|-|TRBJ1-4|14|-
TGTGCCAGCAGCGTAAGTGGCCTGAATGAAAAACTGTTTTTT
CASSVSGLNEKLFF
>TRBV5-1|-|TRBJ2-2|17|TRBD2
TGCGCCAGCAGCTTCGTACTAGCGGGGGGGAACACCGGGGAGCTGTTTTTT
CASSFVLAGGNTGELFF
>TRBV5-1|-|TRBJ2-5|14|-
TGCGCCAGCAGCCCCGGGACTTCACAAGAGACCCAGTACTTC
CASSPGTSQETQYF
>TRBV6-2/TRBV6-3|-|TRBJ2-1|16|TRBD1
TGTGCCAGCAGCCCATTCGGGACAGTCTCCTACAATGAGCAGTTCTTC
CASSPFGTVSYNEQFF
>TRBV19|-|TRBJ2-6|20|-
TGTGCCAGTAGAAGAGAGCATCGGGTCAGTCTAAACTCTGGGGCCAACGTCCTGACTTTC
CASRREHRVSLNSGANVLTF
>TRBV5-1|-|TRBJ1-5|16|TRBD1
TGCGCCAGCAGCCTAGAAGGGGACAGGGGGACTCAGCCCCAGCATTTT
CASSLEGDRGTQPQHF
>TRBV4-1|-|TRBJ1-6|13|-
TGCGCCAGCAGCCAAGAGCAGAATTCACCCCTCCACTTT
CASSQEQNSPLHF
>TRBV27|-|TRBJ1-4|14|-
TGTGCCAGCAGTCGGACGGGACTAAATGAAAAACTGTTTTTT
CASSRTGLNEKLFF
>TRBV5-8|-|TRBJ1-2|13|-
TGTGCCAGCCAATATGGGAGGGACTATGGCTACACCTTC
CASQYGRDYGYTF
>TRBV5-1|-|TRBJ2-2|15|TRBD2
TGCGCCAGCAGCTTGGTGTCTAGCGGGTCCGGGGAGCTGTTTTTT
CASSLVSSGSGELFF
>TRBV5-1|-|TRBJ1-6|15|-
TGCGCCAGCAGCTTGGAGGAGCAGATTATTTCACCCCTCCACTTT
CASSLEEQIISPLHF
>TRBV6-6|-|TRBJ1-1|14|-
TGTGCCAGCAGTTACTTAGAGGGGGTGACTGAAGCTTTCTTT
CASSYLEGVTEAFF
>TRBV7-9|once|TRBJ1-2|15|-
TGTGCCAGCAGCGCCACCAGGGGCCCCAACTATGGCTACACCTTC
CASSATRGPNYGYTF
>TRBV18|-|TRBJ1-5|13|-
TGTGCCAGCTCACCTACCCGAGATCAGCCCCAGCATTTT
CASSPTRDQPQHF
>TRBV19|-|TRBJ2-3|15|TRBD1
TGTGCCAGTAGTAAAAGGGACAGGGCCACAGATACGCAGTATTTT
CASSKRDRATDTQYF
>TRBV11-2|-|TRBJ2-3|17|TRBD1
TGTGCCAGCAGCTTAGAGGCTACAGGGGGCGTCGGTGATACGCAGTATTTT
CASSLEATGGVGDTQYF
>TRBV7-9|-|TRBJ2-1|11|-
TGTGCCAGCACCCGTCAGACAAAGCAGTTCTTC
CASTRQTKQFF
>TRBV6-1|-|TRBJ2-5|15|TRBD1
TGTGCCAGCAGTGAATTGGACAGGCCCTCGGAGACCCAGTACTTC
CASSELDRPSETQYF
>TRBV5-1|-|TRBJ1-4|15|TRBD1
TGCGCCAGCAGTGTTGAGGGGACAGCTAATGAAAAACTGTTTTTT
CASSVEGTANEKLFF
>TRBV6-5|-|TRBJ2-7|15|TRBD2
TGTGCCAGCAACACCCCGGGACTAGCGGGAAGCGAGCAGTACTTC
CASNTPGLAGSEQYF
>TRBV28|-|TRBJ2-7|14|TRBD2
TGTGCCAGCAGTCCTCCCCAATGGGGAGGGGAGCAGTACTTC
CASSPPQWGGEQYF
>TRBV5-5|-|TRBJ1-3|16|-
TGTGCCAGCAGCGTTGGCGGGGAAATCGCTGGAAACACCATATATTTT
CASSVGGEIAGNTIYF
>TRBV3-1/TRBV3-2|-|TRBJ2-5|12|-
TGTGCCAGCATCAATCCAGATGGGACCCAGTACTTC
CASINPDGTQYF
>TRBV9|-|TRBJ1-6|15|-
TGTGCCAGCAGCGTAGGCCCAGGGGTTGGTTCACCCCTCCACTTT
CASSVGPGVGSPLHF
>TRBV10-3|-|TRBJ1-3|14|TRBD1
TGTGCCAGCACCGGGTCAGGGGGTGGAAACACCATATATTTT
CASTGSGGGNTIYF
>TRBV6-5|once|TRBJ1-4|15|TRBD1
TGTGCCAGCAGTAAATGGACAGGGCGGGATGAAAAACTGTTTTTT
CASSKWTGRDEKLFF
>TRBV6-5|-|TRBJ1-5|15|-
TGTGCCAGCAGCGGGACATTGGGAGGCAATCAGCCCCAGCATTTT
CASSGTLGGNQPQHF
>TRBV5-1|-|TRBJ1-4|16|-
TGCGCCAGCAGCTTGGCCCAGGGATCGGGTAATGAAAAACTGTTTTTT
CASSLAQGSGNEKLFF
>TRBV2|-|TRBJ1-1|14|TRBD1
TGTGCCAGCAGTGCTCAGGGGGTGAACACTGAAGCTTTCTTT
CASSAQGVNTEAFF
>TRBV2|many|TRBJ2-2|14|TRBD1
TGTGCCAGCAGACGGGACAGGAACACCGGGGAGCTGTTTTTT
CASRRDRNTGELFF
>TRBV7-2|-|TRBJ2-3|12|TRBD1
TGTGCCAGCAGTTTTGGACAGGGGGAGCAGTATTTT
CASSFGQGEQYF
>TRBV4-1|-|TRBJ1-1|16|TRBD1
TGCGCCAGCAGCCGGACACAGGGGATTGGGAACACTGAAGCTTTCTTT
CASSRTQGIGNTEAFF
>TRBV5-4|-|TRBJ2-1|20|TRBD2
TGTGCCAGCAGCAAAGGGTCGCTAGCGGGAGATTGGTCCTCCTACAATGAGCAGTTCTTC
CASSKGSLAGDWSSYNEQFF
>TRBV4-1|-|TRBJ1-1|13|-
TGCGCCAGCATTGGAGTACCCAACACTGAAGCTTTCTTT
CASIGVPNTEAFF
>TRBV11-3|-|TRBJ1-2|17|TRBD1
TGTGCCAGCAGCTCGCCTTGGCCGGGACAGGAGACGTATGGCTACACCTTC
CASSSPWPGQETYGYTF
>TRBV19|-|TRBJ1-1|15|-
TGTGCCAGTAGTTTCCAACTACAGGGACGTACTGAAGCTTTCTTT
CASSFQLQGRTEAFF
>TRBV10-3|-|TRBJ1-2|16|TRBD1
TGTGCCATCAGTCCCTCCTTGACAGGGTTCAACTATGGCTACACCTTC
CAISPSLTGFNYGYTF
>TRBV4-1|-|TRBJ1-5|16|-
TGCGCCAGCAGCCCCGAATCGGCGGGGGACATTCAGCCCCAGCATTTT
CASSPESAGDIQPQHF
>TRBV2|-|TRBJ1-2|15|TRBD1
TGTGCCAGCAGTGAGATGGGACAGGGAGTAGATGGCTACACCTTC
CASSEMGQGVDGYTF
>TRBV29-1|-|TRBJ1-1|15|TRBD1
TGCAGCTTCTCCCCACAGGGGGCGGGAGGCACTGAAGCTTTCTTT
CSFSPQGAGGTEAFF
>TRBV10-3|-|TRBJ1-3|15|-
TGTGCCTCGGGCGAGGGAGCAAACTCTGGAAACACCATATATTTT
CASGEGANSGNTIYF
>TRBV19|-|TRBJ1-3|13|-
TGTGCCAGTAGTCGTACAGGGGGAAACACCATATATTTT
CASSRTGGNTIYF
>TRBV3-1/TRBV3-2|once|TRBJ2-7|14|TRBD2
TGTGCCACTAAAAAGGAAGCGGGAGGGCCCGAGCAGTACTTC
CATKKEAGGPEQYF
>TRBV2|few|TRBJ1-1|13|-
TGTGCCAGCAGTGGACAGCTTAACACTGAAGCTTTCTTT
CASSGQLNTEAFF
>TRBV5-5|-|TRBJ2-7|13|TRBD1
TGTGCCAGCTCGACAGGGGTCACCTACGAGCAGTACTTC
CASSTGVTYEQYF
>TRBV11-3|few|TRBJ2-5|14|TRBD2
TGTGCCAGCAGCACGGGACTAGCGGGGGAGACCCAGTACTTC
CASSTGLAGETQYF
>TRBV6-1|-|TRBJ1-4|19|TRBD1
TGTGCCAGCAGTGGTGAATGGGGACAGGGTGGAGGCTCTAGGGAAAAACTGTTTTTT
CASSGEWGQGGGSREKLFF
>TRBV6-5|-|TRBJ1-5|13|-
TGTGCCAGCGGACTTGCAGAGAATCAGCCCCAGCATTTT
CASGLAENQPQHF
>TRBV19|once|TRBJ2-2|15|TRBD1
TGTGCCAGTAGTCTTCCCCTGGGACAGACCGGGGAGCTGTTTTTT
CASSLPLGQTGELFF
>TRBV6-1|-|TRBJ2-3|15|TRBD2
TGTGCCAGCAGTGAAGCAGCGGGGGGGCCAGATACGCAGTATTTT
CASSEAAGGPDTQYF
>TRBV9|-|TRBJ1-3|18|-
TGTGCCAGCAGCCCCAACCTGGGGGGGGGCGCGAGTGGAAACACCATATATTTT
CASSPNLGGGASGNTIYF
>TRBV5-1|-|TRBJ1-6|13|-
TGCGCCAGCAGCTTGAGCGGGAATTCACCCCTCCACTTT
CASSLSGNSPLHF